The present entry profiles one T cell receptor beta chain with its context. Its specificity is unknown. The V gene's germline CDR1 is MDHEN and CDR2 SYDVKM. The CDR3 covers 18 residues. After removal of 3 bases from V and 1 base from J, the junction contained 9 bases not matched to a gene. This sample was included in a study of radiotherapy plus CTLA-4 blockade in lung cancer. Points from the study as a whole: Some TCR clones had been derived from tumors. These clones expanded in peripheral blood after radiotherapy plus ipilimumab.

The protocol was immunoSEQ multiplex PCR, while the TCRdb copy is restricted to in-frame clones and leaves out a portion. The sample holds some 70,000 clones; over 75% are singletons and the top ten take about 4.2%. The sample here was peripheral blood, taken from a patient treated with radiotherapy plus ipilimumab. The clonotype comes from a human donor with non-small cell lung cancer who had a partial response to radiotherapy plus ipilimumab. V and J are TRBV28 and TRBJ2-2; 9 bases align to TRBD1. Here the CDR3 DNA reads TGTGCCAGCAGTTTTCCCCCCGTGGGACAGGGGAACACCGGGGAGCTGTTTTTT. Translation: CASSFPPVGQGNTGELFF.